Given below is one T cell receptor (beta chain) in context. The protocol was immunoSEQ multiplex PCR, while the TCRdb copy is restricted to in-frame clones and leaves out a portion. In the table there are some 13,000 clones, 30% to 40% of which are singletons. The authors seeded roughly 200,000 CFSE-labeled responder cells together with roughly 200,000 irradiated stimulator cells tagged with violet dye. The reaction was completed, and proliferating CFSE-low CD3+CD4+ and CD3+CD8+ responders were then sorted. This sample stems from a study of graft-versus-host responses after intestinal transplantation. Across the whole study: Tacrolimus plus steroids were given to all recipients for approximately 3 years, preceded by anti-thymocyte globulin induction.

The germline gives CDR1 GTSNPN, CDR2 SVGIG (reference sequence). CDR3 size: 13 residues. Trimming took off 3 bases at V and 3 bases at J, with 9 bases between the two ends. Notes on the study in general: Analysis identified GvH clones in recipient marrow, with some appearing first in ileum or blood. Subjects displaying graft-donor T cell macrochimerism possessed elevated graft-versus-host to host-versus-graft clonal ratios inside allografts.

The chain joins TRBV30 to TRBJ1-5; tentatively, D is TRBD1 (6 bases). The origin of this receptor is a human patient who received an intestinal transplant. Sample: alloreactive CD8+ T cells from a mixed lymphocyte reaction culture, taken before intestinal transplant. This sample's subset: CFSE-low proliferating T cells sorted from roughly 6-day pre-transplant mixed lymphocyte reaction (GvH or HvG direction). The CDR3 loop reads CAWSGQFNQPQHF. Written as DNA, the CDR3 is TGTGCCTGGAGCGGACAGTTCAATCAGCCCCAGCATTTT.